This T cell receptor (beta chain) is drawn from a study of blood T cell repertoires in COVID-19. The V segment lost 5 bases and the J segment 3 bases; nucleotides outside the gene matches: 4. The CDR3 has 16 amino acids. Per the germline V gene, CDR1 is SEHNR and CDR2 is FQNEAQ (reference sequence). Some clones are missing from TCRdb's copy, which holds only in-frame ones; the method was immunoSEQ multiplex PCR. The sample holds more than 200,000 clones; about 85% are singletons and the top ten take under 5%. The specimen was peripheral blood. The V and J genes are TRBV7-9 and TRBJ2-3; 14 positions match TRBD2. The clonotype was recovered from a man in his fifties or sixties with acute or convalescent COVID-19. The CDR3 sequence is CASSIRLAGGTDTQYF. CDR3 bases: TGTGCCAGCAGCATACGACTAGCGGGAGGGACAGATACGCAGTATTTT.